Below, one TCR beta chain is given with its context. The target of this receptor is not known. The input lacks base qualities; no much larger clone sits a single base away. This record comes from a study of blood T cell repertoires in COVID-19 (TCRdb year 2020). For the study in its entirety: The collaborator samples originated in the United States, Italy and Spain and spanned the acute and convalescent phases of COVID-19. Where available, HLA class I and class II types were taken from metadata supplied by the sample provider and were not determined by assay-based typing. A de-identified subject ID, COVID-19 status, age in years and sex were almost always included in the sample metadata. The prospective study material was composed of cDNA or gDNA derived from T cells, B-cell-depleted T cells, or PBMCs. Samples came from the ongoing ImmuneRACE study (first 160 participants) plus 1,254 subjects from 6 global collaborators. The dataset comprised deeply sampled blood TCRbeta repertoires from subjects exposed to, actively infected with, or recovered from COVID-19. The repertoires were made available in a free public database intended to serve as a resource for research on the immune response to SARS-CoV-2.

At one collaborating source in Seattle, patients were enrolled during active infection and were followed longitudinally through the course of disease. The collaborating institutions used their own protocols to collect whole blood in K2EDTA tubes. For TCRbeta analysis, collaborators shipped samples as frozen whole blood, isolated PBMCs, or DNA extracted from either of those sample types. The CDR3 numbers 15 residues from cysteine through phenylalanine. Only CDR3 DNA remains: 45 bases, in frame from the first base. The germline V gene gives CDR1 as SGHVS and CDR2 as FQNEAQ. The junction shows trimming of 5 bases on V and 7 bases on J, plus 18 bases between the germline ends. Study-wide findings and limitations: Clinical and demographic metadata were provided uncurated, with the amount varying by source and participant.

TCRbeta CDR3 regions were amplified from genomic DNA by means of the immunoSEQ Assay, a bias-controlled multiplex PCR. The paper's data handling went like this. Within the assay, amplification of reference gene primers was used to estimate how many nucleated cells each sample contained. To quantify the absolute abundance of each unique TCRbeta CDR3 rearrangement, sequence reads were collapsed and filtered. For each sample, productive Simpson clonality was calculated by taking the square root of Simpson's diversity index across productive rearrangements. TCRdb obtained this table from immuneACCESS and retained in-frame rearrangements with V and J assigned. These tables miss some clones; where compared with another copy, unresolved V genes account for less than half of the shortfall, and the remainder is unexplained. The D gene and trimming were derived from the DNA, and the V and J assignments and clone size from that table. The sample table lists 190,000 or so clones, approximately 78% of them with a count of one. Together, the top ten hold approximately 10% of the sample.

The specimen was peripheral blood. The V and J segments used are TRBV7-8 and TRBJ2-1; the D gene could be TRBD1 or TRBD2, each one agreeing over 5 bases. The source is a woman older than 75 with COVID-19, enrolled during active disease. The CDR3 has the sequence CASSRQRLIGNEQFF. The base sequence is TGTGCCAGCAGCCGACAGCGGCTCATAGGGAATGAGCAGTTCTTC. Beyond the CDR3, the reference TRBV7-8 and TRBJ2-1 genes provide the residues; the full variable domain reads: GAGVSQSPRYKVAKRGQDVALRCDPISGHVSLFWYQQALGQGPEFLTYFQNEAQLDKSGLPSDRFFAERPEGSVSTLKIQRTQQEDSAVYLCASSRQRLIGNEQFFGPGTRLTVL.